This T cell receptor (beta chain) emerged from a study of T cells in Graves' hyperthyroidism and ophthalmopathy. About the research overall: Peripheral blood was obtained at initial diagnosis, preceding any treatment.

There are many counts of this clonotype. Researchers barred patients who had uncontrolled infection, other autoimmune disease, pregnancy or lactation. The study based diagnoses on clinical symptoms, serum thyroxine and TRAb, thyroid ultrasound and orbital computed tomography. This blood was taken when hyperthyroidism was first diagnosed, before any ophthalmopathy symptoms existed. This CDR3 is 12 amino acids long. Germline V lookup: CDR1 MDHEN, CDR2 SYDVKM. The V and J ends lost 1 base and 7 bases respectively, with 8 bases between them. Amplified TCR beta CDR3 regions came from RNA transcripts. When the TCR CDR3 underwent first-round RT-PCR, the HTBI primer set was used. TCRdb reprocessed the multiplex PCR reads with MiXCR, giving one entry per CDR3 protein. Of some 350,000 distinct CDR3 sequences detected, roughly 14% appear once; the ten largest clones hold about 27%.

The receptor was isolated from a woman between 18 and 29 years old with Graves' hyperthyroidism that later progressed to Graves' ophthalmopathy. The sequenced sample was blood. V gene TRBV28 combines with J gene TRBJ2-7; D not certain. The CDR3 region is CASSLSALEQYF. CDR3 nucleotide sequence: TGTGCCAGCAGTTTATCCGCACTGGAGCAGTACTTC.